This TCR beta chain was recovered during a study of CD8+ T cells in alopecia areata. Broader study findings: In scalp, tofacitinib significantly decreased clonality and expanded CD8+ clones among the top 100. Lesional scalp displayed greater clonality than normal scalp, most notably in alopecia totalis/universalis.

Regarding this clone: Antigen unknown.

TCR sequencing used cDNA made by reverse transcription of extracted RNA. The data were produced by immunoSEQ multiplex PCR, yet TCRdb's version contains in-frame clones alone and is incomplete. The data contain more than 150,000 clones, roughly three fifths of them singletons. Treatment reported: oral pan-JAK inhibitor, 5-10 mg twice daily. Lesional scalp tissue (obtained by punch biopsy) and peripheral blood were collected from alopecia areata patients. CDR3 length equals 15 residues. Looked up from germline, CDR1 is SGHRS and CDR2 is YFSETQ. The V segment lost 6 bases and the J segment 0 bases; nucleotides outside the gene matches: 4.

The chain has TRBV5-1 and TRBJ2-2; 8 bases agree with TRBD1. The input for sequencing was CD4+ T cells sorted from blood, taken at week 4, from a patient treated with tofacitinib. This receptor was obtained from a human donor with alopecia areata. The CDR3 sequence is CASMSGQANTGELFF. The CDR3 region has the DNA TGCGCCAGCATGTCGGGACAGGCGAACACCGGGGAGCTGTTTTTT.